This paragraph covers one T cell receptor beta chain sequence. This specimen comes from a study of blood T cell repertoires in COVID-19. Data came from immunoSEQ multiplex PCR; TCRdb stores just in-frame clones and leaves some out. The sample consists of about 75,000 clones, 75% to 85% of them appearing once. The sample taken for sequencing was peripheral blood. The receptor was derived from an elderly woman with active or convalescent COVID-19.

The CDR3 DNA reads as TGCGCCAGCAGCCAAGATAACAGAAACTATGGCTACACCTTC. Translation gives CASSQDNRNYGYTF. The chain couples TRBV4-1 to TRBJ1-2; D is unclear. CDR1 is MGHRA and CDR2 is YSYEKL in the germline V gene. Trimming took off 0 bases at V and 2 bases at J, with 7 bases between the two ends. This CDR3 comprises 14 residues.